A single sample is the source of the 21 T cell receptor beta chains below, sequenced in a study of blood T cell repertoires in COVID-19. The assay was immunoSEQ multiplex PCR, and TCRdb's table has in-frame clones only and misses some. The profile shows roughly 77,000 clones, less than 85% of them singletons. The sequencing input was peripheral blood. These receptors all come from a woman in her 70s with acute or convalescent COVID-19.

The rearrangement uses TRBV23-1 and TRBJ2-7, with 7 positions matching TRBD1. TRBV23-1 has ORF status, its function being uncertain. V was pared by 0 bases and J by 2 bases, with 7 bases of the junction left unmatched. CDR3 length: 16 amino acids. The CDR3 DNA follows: TGCGCCAGCAGTCAATCCCAGGGGGAGATTCCCTACGAGCAGTACTTC. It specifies CASSQSQGEIPYEQYF.

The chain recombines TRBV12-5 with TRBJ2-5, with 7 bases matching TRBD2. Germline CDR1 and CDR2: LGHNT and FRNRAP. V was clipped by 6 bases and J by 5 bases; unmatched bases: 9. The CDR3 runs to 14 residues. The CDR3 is CASGLGLPGETQYF. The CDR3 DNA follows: TGTGCTAGTGGCCTGGGACTACCCGGGGAGACCCAGTACTTC.

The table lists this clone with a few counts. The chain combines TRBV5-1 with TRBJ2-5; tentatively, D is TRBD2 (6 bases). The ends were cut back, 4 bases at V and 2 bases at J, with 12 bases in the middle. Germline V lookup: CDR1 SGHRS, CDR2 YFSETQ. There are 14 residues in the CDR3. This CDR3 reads CASSTGTPQETQYF. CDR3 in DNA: TGCGCCAGCAGCACTGGGACTCCACAAGAGACCCAGTACTTC.

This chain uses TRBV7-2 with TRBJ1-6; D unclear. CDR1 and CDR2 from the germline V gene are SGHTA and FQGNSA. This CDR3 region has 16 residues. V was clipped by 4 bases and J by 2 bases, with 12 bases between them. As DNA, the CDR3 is TGTGCCAGCAGCTCCCGTTTAGCCCCCTATAATTCACCCCTCCACTTT. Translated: CASSSRLAPYNSPLHF. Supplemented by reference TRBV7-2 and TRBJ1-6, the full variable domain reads GAGVSQSPSNKVTEKGKDVELRCDPISGHTALYWYRQSLGQGLEFLIYFQGNSAPDKSGLPSDRFSAERTGGSVSTLTIQRTQQEDSAVYLCASSSRLAPYNSPLHFGNGTRLTVT.

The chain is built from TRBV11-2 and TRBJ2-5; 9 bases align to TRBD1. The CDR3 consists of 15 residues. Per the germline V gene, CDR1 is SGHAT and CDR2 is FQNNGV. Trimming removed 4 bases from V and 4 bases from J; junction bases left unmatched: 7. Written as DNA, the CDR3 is TGTGCCAGCAGCTCGGACAGGGGTCGCTTAGAGACCCAGTACTTC. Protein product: CASSSDRGRLETQYF.

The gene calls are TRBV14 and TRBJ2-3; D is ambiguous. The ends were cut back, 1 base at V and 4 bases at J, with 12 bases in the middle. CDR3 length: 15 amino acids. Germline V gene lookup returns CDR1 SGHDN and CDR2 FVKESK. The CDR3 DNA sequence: TGTGCCAGCAGCCAAGGAGTAACAGTATCAGATACGCAGTATTTT. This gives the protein CASSQGVTVSDTQYF.

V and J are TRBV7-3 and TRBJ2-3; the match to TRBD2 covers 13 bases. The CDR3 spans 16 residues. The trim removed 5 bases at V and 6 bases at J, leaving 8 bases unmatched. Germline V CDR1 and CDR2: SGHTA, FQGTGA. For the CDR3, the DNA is TGTGCCAGCAGCACTCGACTAGCGGGGGGACCCGATACGCAGTATTTT. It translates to CASSTRLAGGPDTQYF. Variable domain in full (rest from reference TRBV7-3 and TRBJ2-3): GAGVSQTPSNKVTEKGKYVELRCDPISGHTALYWYRQSLGQGPEFLIYFQGTGAADDSGLPNDRFFAVRPEGSVSTLKIQRTERGDSAVYLCASSTRLAGGPDTQYFGPGTRLTVL.

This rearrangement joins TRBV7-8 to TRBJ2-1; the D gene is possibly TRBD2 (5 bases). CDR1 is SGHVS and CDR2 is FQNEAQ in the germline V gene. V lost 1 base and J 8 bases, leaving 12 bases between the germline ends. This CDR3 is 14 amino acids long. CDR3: CASSLGEMAHEQFF. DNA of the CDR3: TGTGCCAGCAGCTTAGGGGAGATGGCTCATGAGCAGTTCTTC.

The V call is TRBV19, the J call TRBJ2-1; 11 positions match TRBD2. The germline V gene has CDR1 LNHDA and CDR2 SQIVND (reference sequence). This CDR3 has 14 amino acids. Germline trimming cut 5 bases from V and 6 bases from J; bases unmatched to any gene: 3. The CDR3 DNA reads TGTGCCAGTAGTCTAGCGGGGGGTTCCAATGAGCAGTTCTTC. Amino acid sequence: CASSLAGGSNEQFF.

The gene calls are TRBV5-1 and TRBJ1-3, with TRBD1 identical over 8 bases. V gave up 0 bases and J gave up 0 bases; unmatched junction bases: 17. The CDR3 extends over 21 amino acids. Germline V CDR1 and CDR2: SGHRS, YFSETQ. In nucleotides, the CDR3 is TGCGCCAGCAGCTTGGCCTCCGGGACAGGCCCTATTTTGAGCTCTGGAAACACCATATATTTT. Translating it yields CASSLASGTGPILSSGNTIYF. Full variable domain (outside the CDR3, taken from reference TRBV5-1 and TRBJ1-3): KAGVTQTPRYLIKTRGQQVTLSCSPISGHRSVSWYQQTPGQGLQFLFEYFSETQRNKGNFPGRFSGRQFSNSRSEMNVSTLELGDSALYLCASSLASGTGPILSSGNTIYFGEGSWLTVV.

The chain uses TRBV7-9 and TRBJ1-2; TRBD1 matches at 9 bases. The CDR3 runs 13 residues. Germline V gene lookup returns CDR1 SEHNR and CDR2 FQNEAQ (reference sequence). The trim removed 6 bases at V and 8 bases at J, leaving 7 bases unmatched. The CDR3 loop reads CASSWDRAGGYTF. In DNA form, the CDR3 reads TGTGCCAGCAGTTGGGACAGGGCGGGCGGCTACACCTTC.

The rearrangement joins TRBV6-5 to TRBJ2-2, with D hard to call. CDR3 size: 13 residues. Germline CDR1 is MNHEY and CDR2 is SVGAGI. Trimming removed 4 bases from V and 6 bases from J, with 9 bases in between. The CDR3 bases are TGTGCCAGCAGTTTCGGAGCAGCCGGGGAGCTGTTTTTT. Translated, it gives CASSFGAAGELFF.

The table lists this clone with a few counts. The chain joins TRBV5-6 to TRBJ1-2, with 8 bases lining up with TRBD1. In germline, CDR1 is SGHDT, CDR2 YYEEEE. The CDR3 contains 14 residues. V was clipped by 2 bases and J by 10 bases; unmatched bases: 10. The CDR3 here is CASSFGYGQGAYTF. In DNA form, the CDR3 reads TGTGCCAGCAGCTTCGGATACGGCCAGGGGGCCTACACCTTC. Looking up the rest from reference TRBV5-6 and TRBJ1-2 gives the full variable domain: DAGVTQSPTHLIKTRGQQVTLRCSPKSGHDTVSWYQQALGQGPQFIFQYYEEEERQRGNFPDRFSGHQFPNYSSELNVNALLLGDSALYLCASSFGYGQGAYTFGSGTRLTVV.

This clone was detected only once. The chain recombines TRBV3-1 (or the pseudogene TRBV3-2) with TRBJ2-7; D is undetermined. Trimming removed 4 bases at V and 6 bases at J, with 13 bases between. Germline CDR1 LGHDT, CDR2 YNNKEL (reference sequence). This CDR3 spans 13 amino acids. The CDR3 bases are TGTGCCAGCAGCCCAGACCGCGGTGGCGAGCAGTACTTC. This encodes CASSPDRGGEQYF.

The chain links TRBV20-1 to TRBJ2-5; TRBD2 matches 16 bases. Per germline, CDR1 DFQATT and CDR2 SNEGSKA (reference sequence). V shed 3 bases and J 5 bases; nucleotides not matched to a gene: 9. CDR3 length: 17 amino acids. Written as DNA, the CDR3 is TGCAGTGCTAGTGAGGGACTAGCGGGGGGGCCGCGGGAGACCCAGTACTTC. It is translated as CSASEGLAGGPRETQYF.

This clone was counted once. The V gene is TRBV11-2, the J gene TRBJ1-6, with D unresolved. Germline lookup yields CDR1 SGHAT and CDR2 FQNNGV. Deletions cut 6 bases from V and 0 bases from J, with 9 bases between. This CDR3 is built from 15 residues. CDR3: CASSEQSSYNSPLHF. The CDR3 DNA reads TGTGCCAGCAGTGAACAGAGCTCCTATAATTCACCCCTCCACTTT. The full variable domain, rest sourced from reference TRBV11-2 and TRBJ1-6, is EAGVAQSPRYKIIEKRQSVAFWCNPISGHATLYWYQQILGQGPKLLIQFQNNGVVDDSQLPKDRFSAERLKGVDSTLKIQPAKLEDSAVYLCASSEQSSYNSPLHFGNGTRLTVT.

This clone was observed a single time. The CDR3 nucleotides read TGTGCCAGCACTCCTGTGGGAGGTTACAATCAGCCCCAGCATTTT. Translated: CASTPVGGYNQPQHF. This chain uses TRBV27 with TRBJ1-5; D uncertain. The ends were cut back, 7 bases at V and 3 bases at J, with 16 bases in the middle. This CDR3 has 15 amino acids. CDR1 is MNHEY and CDR2 is SMNVEV in the germline V gene (reference sequence).

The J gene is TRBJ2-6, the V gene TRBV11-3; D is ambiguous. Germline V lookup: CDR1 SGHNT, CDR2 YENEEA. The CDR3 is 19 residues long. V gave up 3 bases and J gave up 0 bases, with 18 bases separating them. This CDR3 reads CASSFSGQPYISGANVLTF. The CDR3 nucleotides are TGTGCCAGCAGCTTCAGTGGGCAGCCTTATATCTCTGGGGCCAACGTCCTGACTTTC.

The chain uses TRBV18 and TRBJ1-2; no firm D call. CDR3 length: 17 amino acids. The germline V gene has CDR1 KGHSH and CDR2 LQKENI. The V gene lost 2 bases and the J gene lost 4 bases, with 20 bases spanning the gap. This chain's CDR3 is CASSPRLQEDWSYGYTF. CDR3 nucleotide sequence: TGTGCCAGCTCACCAAGGTTGCAAGAGGATTGGAGCTATGGCTACACCTTC.

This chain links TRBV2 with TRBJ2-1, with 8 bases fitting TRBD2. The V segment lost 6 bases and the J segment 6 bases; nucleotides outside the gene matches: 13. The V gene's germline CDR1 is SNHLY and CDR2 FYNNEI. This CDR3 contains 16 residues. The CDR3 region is CASRDAVGSGANEQFF. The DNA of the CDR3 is TGTGCCAGCAGGGACGCGGTCGGTAGCGGGGCCAATGAGCAGTTCTTC.

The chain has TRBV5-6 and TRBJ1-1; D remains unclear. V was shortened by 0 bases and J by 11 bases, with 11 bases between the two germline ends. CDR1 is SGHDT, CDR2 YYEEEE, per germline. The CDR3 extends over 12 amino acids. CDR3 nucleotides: TGTGCCAGCAGCTTGGGTGAGGGTCGGGCTTTCTTT. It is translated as CASSLGEGRAFF.